This is a list of T cell receptor beta chains from one sample in a study of cytomegalovirus exposure and HLA in healthy donors. Profiling relied on immunoSEQ multiplex PCR, and the TCRdb table lists in-frame clones only, not all of them. The data hold roughly 180,000 clones, with roughly 88% observed a single time. The sequenced material came from PBMCs. The receptor source for this set is a boy aged 2-9 years in good health and CMV-seronegative. The conserved cysteine and the conserved F or W are not part of the CDR3 here.

V	J	CDR3
TRBV19	TRBJ1-5	ASSRANQPQH
TRBV29-1	TRBJ1-3	SVVQGLASGNTIY
TRBV27	TRBJ1-1	ASSLVRDRNTEAF
TRBV30	TRBJ1-3	AWSFIRASSGNTIY
TRBV2	TRBJ1-2	ASSVKRQFYGYT
TRBV5-4	TRBJ1-2	ASSLGGGNGYT
TRBV2	TRBJ2-3	ASSNRGTSGDGGTDTQY
TRBV12-5	TRBJ2-3	ASGPGRGRSTDTQY
TRBV27	TRBJ2-5	ASSWRGTQETQY
TRBV27	TRBJ2-4	ASSMGGPNIQY
TRBV14	TRBJ1-5	ASSQGGVGQPQH
TRBV9	TRBJ1-6	ASSVEGTGPSPLH
TRBV19	TRBJ1-2	ASTSRSNYGYT
TRBV29-1	TRBJ2-1	SVGLSLAGYNEQF
TRBV9	TRBJ2-5	ASSVGSGGPGETQY
TRBV27	TRBJ1-2	ASSLSGGGADGYT
TRBV5-6	TRBJ2-7	ASSWGTSGKGEQY
TRBV2	TRBJ2-3	ASRRLAGYTDTQY
TRBV19	TRBJ2-1	ASSPGTSVYNEQF
TRBV10-1	TRBJ1-6	ASSEDTNSPLH
TRBV19	TRBJ1-6	ASSIFHSVRGDNSPLH
TRBV6-6	TRBJ2-3	ASSGGANPGTQY
TRBV19	TRBJ1-3	ASSTGPGNTIY
TRBV30	TRBJ2-7	AWSYDNTYEQY
TRBV2	TRBJ2-4	TSSGQGNIQY
TRBV2	TRBJ2-7	ASSEPGLAPYEQY
TRBV30	TRBJ1-2	AWSRSLQGQNGYT
TRBV5-6	TRBJ1-1	ASSLGAMNTEAF
TRBV30	TRBJ1-1	AGLRGWATEAF
TRBV6-6	TRBJ1-5	ASRGGQGRINQPQH
TRBV5-1	TRBJ2-3	ASSSQPLAGAGDTQY
TRBV5-1	TRBJ2-1	ASKNRSGVGSYNEQF
TRBV27	TRBJ2-7	ASSYRQNYEQY
TRBV12-5	TRBJ2-7	ASGLKLAGSSYEQY
TRBV19	TRBJ1-1	ASSTGGANTEAF
TRBV11-3	TRBJ2-1	ASSPGQGNEQF
TRBV7-6	TRBJ1-4	ASSPSGPMLPTNEKLF
TRBV18	TRBJ2-7	ASSQAGAGGNEQY
TRBV28	TRBJ1-5	ASRTARLWVGNQPQH
TRBV25-1	TRBJ1-1	ASSELSGASTEAF
TRBV29-1	TRBJ2-3	SVRAGELATTDTQY
TRBV7-9	TRBJ2-2	ASSHVPGNTGELF
TRBV4-1	TRBJ1-2	ASGQTNYGYT
TRBV10-2	TRBJ2-2	ASRRDEELF
TRBV7-2	TRBJ1-1	ASSLTRMNTEAF
TRBV6-1	TRBJ2-1	ASSVGAPGEQF
TRBV27	TRBJ2-1	ASSASRDNPYNEQF
TRBV10-3	TRBJ2-7	AISALTSGVSYEQY
TRBV6-4	TRBJ1-1	ASSSHRGAEAF
TRBV5-6	TRBJ1-5	ASSSGTGGLQPQH
TRBV7-9	TRBJ1-4	ASSSTGAYEKLF
TRBV2	TRBJ1-1	ASSDRVGITEAF
TRBV4-2	TRBJ2-5	ASSLFEASGSREAQY
TRBV18	TRBJ1-1	ASSPIITDRLNTEAF
TRBV7-9	TRBJ1-1	ASSPTRTGASTEAF
TRBV25-1	TRBJ2-1	ASTEDRGSYNEQF
TRBV29-1	TRBJ1-1	SVRPGTEAF
TRBV4-3	TRBJ2-1	ASSQDPQLLYNEQF
TRBV30	TRBJ1-2	AWSHRQFNNYGYT
TRBV7-2	TRBJ1-1	ASSPLMNTEAF